The next 6 T cell receptor beta chains were all read from a single sample in a study of cytotoxic CD8 clonotypes in ibrutinib-treated CLL. Some clones are missing from TCRdb's copy, which holds only in-frame ones; the method was immunoSEQ multiplex PCR. Here the sample spans some 170,000 clones, over 75% being singletons. This specimen was PBMCs, taken at disease progression, from a patient treated with ibrutinib. The origin of the receptors is a human donor with chronic lymphocytic leukemia.

The V and J genes are TRBV7-3 and TRBJ2-1, with a possible D match to TRBD1 (6 bases). Germline CDR1 and CDR2: SGHTA and FQGTGA. This CDR3 comprises 17 residues. V gave up 0 bases and J gave up 2 bases, with 14 bases separating them. The CDR3 sequence: CASSLTPGVWAYNEQFF. The CDR3 DNA is TGTGCCAGCAGCTTAACGCCAGGGGTATGGGCCTACAATGAGCAGTTCTTC.

The gene calls are TRBV5-4 and TRBJ2-5, with D unresolved. Germline CDR1 is SGHNT and CDR2 is YYREEE (reference sequence). V was clipped by 2 bases and J by 5 bases, with 13 bases between them. CDR3 size: 14 residues. The CDR3 coding sequence is TGTGCCAGCAGCTTATTGGTTCCCGGGGAGACCCAGTACTTC. Its protein product is CASSLLVPGETQYF.

The rearrangement uses TRBV28 and TRBJ2-2; 8 bases are shared with TRBD1. The CDR3 loop spans 15 amino acids. CDR1 is MDHEN and CDR2 is SYDVKM in the germline V gene. V was clipped by 6 bases and J by 2 bases; unmatched bases: 5. The CDR3 region has the DNA TGTGCCAGCAGGCCGACAGGGGCCAACACCGGGGAGCTGTTTTTT. It specifies CASRPTGANTGELFF.

The chain couples TRBV19 to TRBJ2-7; D gene uncertain. The CDR3 contains 14 residues. Trimming shortened V by 6 bases and J by 3 bases, and 15 bases separated the two germline ends. Germline V gives CDR1 LNHDA, CDR2 SQIVND (reference sequence). The CDR3 region is CASSRNTQIYEQYF. CDR3 nucleotide sequence: TGTGCCAGTAGCCGCAACACCCAAATCTACGAGCAGTACTTC.

The rearrangement joins TRBV29-1 to TRBJ1-2; D may be TRBD1 (5 bases). V lost 7 bases and J lost 5, with 14 bases in between. The length of the CDR3 is 12 residues. Germline assignment: CDR1 SQVTM and CDR2 ANQGSEA. Here the CDR3 reads CSGGTEGYGYTF. CDR3 DNA sequence: TGCAGCGGGGGGACGGAGGGGTATGGCTACACCTTC.

This clone was counted only a few times. The V and J genes are TRBV4-1 and TRBJ1-4, with 8 bases lining up with TRBD1. Germline CDR1 reads MGHRA; CDR2 reads YSYEKL. CDR3 length: 14 residues. V gave up 7 bases and J gave up 11 bases; unmatched junction bases: 12. The CDR3 reads CASNAGTGIGKLFF. CDR3 DNA sequence: TGCGCCAGCAACGCCGGGACAGGAATTGGGAAACTGTTTTTT.